These 23 T cell receptor beta chains originate from one sample sequenced in a study of human T cells and chemical hapten exposure. MiXCR, applied by TCRdb to the RACE reads, yields one record per CDR3 protein. The data show just over 350,000 distinct CDR3 sequences, about 6% seen once. Time point described: patch test 2, 6 weeks after DPC sensitization. Regarding treatment: therapeutic diphenylcyclopropenone sensitization with weekly scalp DPC. The sequences come from whole blood, collected in connection with sensitization to the hapten diphenylcyclopropenone (DPC). These receptors were taken from a young woman with alopecia areata. Some clones in this sample may be carry-over from other donors' samples.

This clonotype was counted at least ten times. This chain uses TRBV7-2 with TRBJ1-5; D gene uncertain. Between the trimmed V and J ends, which lost 5 bases and 1 base, there was a span of 12 bases. The CDR3 is 15 residues long. The germline gives CDR1 SGHTA, CDR2 FQGNSA. As DNA, the CDR3 is TGTGCCAGCAGCCCACTAATGGGGAGCAATCAGCCCCAGCATTTT. Encoded protein: CASSPLMGSNQPQHF.

This clonotype was observed many times. The V and J genes are TRBV13 and TRBJ1-1; D not resolved. Germline CDR1 and CDR2: PRHDT and FYEKMQ (reference sequence). The length of the CDR3 is 15 residues. V was clipped by 5 bases and J by 5 bases, with 18 bases between them. The chain's CDR3 is CASSPPGSGGTEAFF. The CDR3 DNA follows: TGTGCCAGCAGCCCACCGGGGTCTGGAGGGACTGAAGCTTTCTTT.

This clonotype was seen more than once but under ten times. The rearrangement uses TRBV28 and TRBJ1-6; 7 bases match TRBD1. The germline gives CDR1 MDHEN, CDR2 SYDVKM. This CDR3 has 15 amino acids. V trimming: 7 bases; J trimming: 4 bases; junction bases outside the gene matches: 7. The CDR3 sequence is CASISGTAYNSPLHF. The CDR3 DNA reads as TGTGCCAGCATCTCAGGGACAGCGTATAATTCACCCCTCCACTTT. Filled out from reference TRBV28 and TRBJ1-6, the complete variable domain reads DVKVTQSSRYLVKRTGEKVFLECVQDMDHENMFWYRQDPGLGLRLIYFSYDVKMKEKGDIPEGYSVSREKKERFSLILESASTNQTSMYLCASISGTAYNSPLHFGNGTRLTVT.

About this clonotype itself: This clone may be a read error of a much larger clone one base away. V and J are TRBV11-1 and TRBJ1-6; possible D gene TRBD1, 5 bases. Germline V CDR1 and CDR2: SGHAT, FQDESV (reference sequence). This CDR3 comprises 12 residues. CDR3 in DNA: TGTGCCAGCAGCCCGGGGGTTTGGCCCCTCCGCTTT. This codes for CASSPGVWPLRF.

This clonotype was detected only a few times. The chain couples TRBV7-2 to TRBJ1-1, with D possibly matching TRBD1 (5 bases). The CDR3 runs to 14 residues. Germline loops: CDR1 SGHTA, CDR2 FQGNSA. V lost 4 bases to trimming and J lost 2 bases, with 11 bases between them. The CDR3: CASSYTDSNTEAFF. DNA of the CDR3: TGTGCCAGCAGCTACACTGACAGCAACACTGAAGCTTTCTTT.

Many counts were recorded for this clonotype. The genes are TRBV6-2 or TRBV6-3 and TRBJ2-7; possibly TRBD2 for D (6 bases). The germline V gene has CDR1 MNHEY and CDR2 SVGEGT. V was shortened by 6 bases and J by 5 bases, with 8 bases between the two germline ends. The CDR3 extends over 11 amino acids. The CDR3 here is CASSAGNEQYF. The CDR3 region has the DNA TGTGCCAGCAGCGCGGGAAACGAGCAGTACTTC.

The chain recombines TRBV18 with TRBJ2-3; either TRBD1 or TRBD2 may fit D (6 bases each). Looked up from germline, CDR1 is KGHSH and CDR2 is LQKENI. Trimming pared 3 bases from V and 5 bases from J, leaving 18 bases between. The CDR3 spans 16 residues. The CDR3 loop is CASSPAVRGRLDTQYF. DNA for the CDR3: TGTGCCAGCTCACCCGCCGTAAGGGGGAGGTTAGATACGCAGTATTTT.

This clonotype was picked up many times. The V call is TRBV6-6, the J call TRBJ1-6, with D possibly matching TRBD1 (5 bases). CDR3 size: 13 residues. Germline V gene lookup returns CDR1 MNHNY and CDR2 SVGAGI (reference sequence). Trimming removed 5 bases from V and 4 bases from J, with 6 bases in between. In DNA, the CDR3 is TGTGCCAGCAGTGGGGGTTATAATTCACCCCTCCACTTT. Protein product: CASSGGYNSPLHF.

The table lists this clonotype with a few counts. The chain couples TRBV29-1 to TRBJ2-2; either TRBD1 or TRBD2 may fit D (5 bases each). The CDR3 extends over 12 amino acids. V gave up 4 bases and J gave up 5 bases, with 8 bases separating them. Germline V gene sequence: CDR1 SQVTM, CDR2 ANQGSEA. Here the CDR3 DNA reads TGCAGCGTTGGAGGGGTGACCGGGGAGCTGTTTTTT. It yields the protein CSVGGVTGELFF.

This clonotype was observed a handful of times. This chain uses TRBV2 with TRBJ1-1, with D perhaps matching TRBD1 (5 bases). V gave up 10 bases and J gave up 4 bases, with 10 bases separating them. The length of the CDR3 is 11 residues. Germline CDR1 is SNHLY and CDR2 is FYNNEI. The CDR3 here is CATRESTEAFF. Written as DNA, the CDR3 is TGTGCCACCAGGGAAAGCACTGAAGCTTTCTTT.

There are many counts of this clonotype. The DNA of the CDR3 is TGTGCCAGCACCCGAACAGGATCCCACGAGCAGTACTTC. Protein: CASTRTGSHEQYF. The V gene is TRBV6-5, the J gene TRBJ2-7; D perhaps matches TRBD1 (5 bases). Germline CDR1 reads MNHEY; CDR2 reads SVGAGI. The CDR3 is 13 residues long. V was pared by 7 bases and J by 5 bases, with 15 bases between.

This clonotype was seen repeatedly, ten times or more. The chain is built from TRBV24-1 and TRBJ1-1, with D perhaps TRBD1 (6 bases). CDR3 length: 13 amino acids. The germline gives CDR1 KGHDR, CDR2 SFDVKD. V was shortened by 4 bases and J by 10 bases, with 15 bases between the two germline ends. Here the CDR3 DNA reads TGTGCCACCAGTGAGGGTACCTCAGGGGCAGCTTTCTTT. This sequence encodes CATSEGTSGAAFF.

This clonotype showed up many times. A much more abundant neighbour one base away suggests this may be a read error. CDR3 nucleotides: TGTGCCAGCAGCTCCAATAATTCACCCCTCCACTTT. Its protein is CASSSNNSPLHF. The chain links TRBV7-3 to TRBJ1-6; D ambiguous. CDR1 and CDR2 (germline): SGHTA, FQGTGA. The CDR3 totals 12 residues.

V gene TRBV25-1 combines with J gene TRBJ1-1; D not certain. CDR3 length equals 13 residues. CDR1 MGHDK and CDR2 SYGVNS come from the germline V gene. V was trimmed by 0 bases and J by 1 base, leaving 3 bases between them. CDR3 DNA: TGTGCCAGCAGTGAATACGGGAACACTGAAGCTTTCTTT. Its translation: CASSEYGNTEAFF.

The chain joins TRBV7-6 to TRBJ2-2; 12 nucleotides align to TRBD2. Trimming cost V 2 bases and J 0 bases; bases outside gene matches: 10. Germline-derived CDR1 and CDR2 are SGHVS and FNYEAQ. The CDR3 is 20 residues long. CDR3 DNA sequence: TGTGCCAGCAGCTTAAAAGGGCTAGCGGGGGGGACATCGAACACCGGGGAGCTGTTTTTT. It specifies CASSLKGLAGGTSNTGELFF. The full variable domain, with the rest looked up from reference TRBV7-6 and TRBJ2-2, is GAGVSQSPRYKVTKRGQDVALRCDPISGHVSLYWYRQALGQGPEFLTYFNYEAQQDKSGLPNDRFSAERPEGSISTLTIQRTEQRDSAMYRCASSLKGLAGGTSNTGELFFGEGSRLTVL.

This clonotype has at least ten counts. The chain combines TRBV4-2 with TRBJ2-1; 9 nucleotides agree with TRBD2. V trimming: 1 base; J trimming: 4 bases; junction bases outside the gene matches: 11. Per the germline V gene, CDR1 is LGHNA and CDR2 is YNFKEQ. CDR3 length: 18 amino acids. This CDR3 reads CASSQGDHGAGGYNEQFF. For the CDR3, the DNA is TGTGCCAGCAGCCAAGGGGATCATGGAGCGGGGGGTTACAATGAGCAGTTCTTC.

The chain combines TRBV12-3 or TRBV12-4 with TRBJ2-7; weak D call: TRBD1 (5 bases). V lost 6 bases to trimming and J lost 5 bases, with 14 bases between them. This CDR3 comprises 13 residues. CDR3 coding DNA: TGTGCCAGCAGCCCCATCCAGGGTAACGAGCAGTACTTC. Protein product: CASSPIQGNEQYF.

The chain links TRBV19 to TRBJ1-5, with a weak D call TRBD1 (6 bases). The V gene's germline CDR1 is LNHDA and CDR2 SQIVND (reference sequence). This CDR3 spans 15 amino acids. The V gene lost 5 bases and the J gene lost 5 bases, with 16 bases spanning the gap. As DNA, the CDR3 is TGTGCCAGTAGTGAATTCAGGGGTGGCGATCAGCCCCAGCATTTT. Translation: CASSEFRGGDQPQHF.

This clonotype has more than one count but fewer than ten. The chain uses TRBV7-9 and TRBJ1-1; no reliable D call. This CDR3 contains 11 residues. Germline CDR1 reads SEHNR; CDR2 reads FQNEAQ (reference sequence). V was trimmed by 6 bases and J by 6 bases, leaving 8 bases between them. The CDR3 sequence: CASRRGPEAFF. The CDR3 nucleotides are TGTGCCAGCAGGCGCGGCCCTGAAGCTTTCTTT. Full variable domain (outside the CDR3, taken from reference TRBV7-9 and TRBJ1-1): DTGVSQNPRHKITKRGQNVTFRCDPISEHNRLYWYRQTLGQGPEFLTYFQNEAQLEKSRLLSDRFSAERPKGSFSTLEIQRTEQGDSAMYLCASRRGPEAFFGQGTRLTVV.

In its sample, this clonotype was seen many times. This CDR3 is CASSLNTGVEETQYF. DNA of the CDR3: TGTGCCAGCAGTCTGAATACTGGCGTAGAAGAGACCCAGTACTTC. The chain is built from TRBV6-5 and TRBJ2-5; D is ambiguous. This CDR3 region has 15 residues. Germline CDR1 MNHEY, CDR2 SVGAGI. With 5 bases removed from V and 3 bases from J, the gap between germline ends came to 16 bases.

This clonotype was observed many times. V and J are TRBV7-2 and TRBJ1-2; D is possibly TRBD1 (6 bases). Deletions cut 5 bases from V and 5 bases from J, with 15 bases between. Per the germline V gene, CDR1 is SGHTA and CDR2 is FQGNSA. This CDR3 is built from 14 residues. The CDR3 DNA sequence: TGTGCCAGCAGCCAACAGGGCGGAGCTTATGGCTACACCTTC. The encoded protein is CASSQQGGAYGYTF.

A few counts support this clonotype. The chain links TRBV7-9 to TRBJ1-1; D gene ambiguous. There are 14 residues in the CDR3. Per the germline V gene, CDR1 is SEHNR and CDR2 is FQNEAQ (reference sequence). V was trimmed by 4 bases and J by 1 base, leaving 10 bases between them. The CDR3 region is CASSSRIRNTEAFF. The CDR3 DNA is TGTGCCAGCAGCTCCCGAATACGGAACACTGAAGCTTTCTTT.

At least ten counts were recorded for this clonotype. The rearrangement uses TRBV29-1 and TRBJ1-2; D call uncertain. The V gene lost 5 bases and the J gene lost 3 bases, with 10 bases spanning the gap. The CDR3 length is 12 residues. CDR1 SQVTM and CDR2 ANQGSEA come from the germline V gene. The CDR3 nucleotides are TGCAGCGTTCAGGAAGGCGACTATGGCTACACCTTC. Translation gives CSVQEGDYGYTF.